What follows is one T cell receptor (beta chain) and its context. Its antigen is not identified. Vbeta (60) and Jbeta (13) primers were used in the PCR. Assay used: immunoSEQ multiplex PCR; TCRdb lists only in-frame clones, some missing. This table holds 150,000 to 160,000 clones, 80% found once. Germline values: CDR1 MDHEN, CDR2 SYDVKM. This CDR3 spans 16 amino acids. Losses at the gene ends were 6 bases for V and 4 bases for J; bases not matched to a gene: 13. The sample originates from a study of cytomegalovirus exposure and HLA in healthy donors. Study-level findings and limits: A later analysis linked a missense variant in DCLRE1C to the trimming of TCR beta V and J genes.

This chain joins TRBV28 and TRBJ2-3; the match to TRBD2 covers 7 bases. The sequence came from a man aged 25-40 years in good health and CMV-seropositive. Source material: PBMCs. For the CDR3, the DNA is TGTGCCAGCAGCCCCCTCGGGGAGGGCCAGGCAGATACGCAGTATTTT. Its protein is CASSPLGEGQADTQYF. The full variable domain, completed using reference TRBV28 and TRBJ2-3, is DVKVTQSSRYLVKRTGEKVFLECVQDMDHENMFWYRQDPGLGLRLIYFSYDVKMKEKGDIPEGYSVSREKKERFSLILESASTNQTSMYLCASSPLGEGQADTQYFGPGTRLTVL.